This T cell receptor beta chain was captured in a study of OX40 agonist ivuxolimab in advanced cancers. In the study overall: The study gave patients intravenous ivuxolimab at 0.01 to 10 mg/kg every 2 weeks.

Assay: immunoSEQ multiplex PCR; the TCRdb copy retains only in-frame clones and omits some. The data contain over 55,000 clones, 80% to 90% of them singletons. CDR1 is SGHTA, CDR2 FQGNSA, per germline. Trimming took 1 base from V and 0 from J, leaving 10 bases between them. This CDR3 spans 16 amino acids. The sequence came from an adult with an advanced solid tumor such as melanoma, head and neck, liver or kidney cancer. Specimen: CD4+ or CD8+ T cells sorted from blood, collected in a trial of the OX40 agonist ivuxolimab. The V and J genes are TRBV7-2 and TRBJ1-3; perhaps TRBD1 as D (5 bases). DNA for the CDR3: TGTGCCAGCAGCTTAGTAGGCGGGGGCTCTGGAAACACCATATATTTT. This gives the protein CASSLVGGGSGNTIYF.